These T cell receptor beta chains were read from a single sample in a study of control samples from healthy donors and cancer patients. Sequencing was performed with immunoSEQ multiplex PCR; in TCRdb, only in-frame clones are kept and a portion is missing. Of around 100,000 clones in the sample, approximately 90% were seen once. The material sequenced was blood. The receptors originated from a woman in her late teens or twenties in good health. Each CDR3 is given with its conserved first and last residue. A D gene is named only where the DNA matches it firmly. Expanded clones get a size class; other rows say once, few or many, or leave the size out.

clone size	J gene	D gene	V gene	CDR3 protein	CDR3 DNA
-	TRBJ2-2	-	TRBV5-1	CASSLEQGHGELFF	TGCGCCAGCAGCTTGGAGCAGGGACACGGGGAGCTGTTTTTT
-	TRBJ1-2	-	TRBV5-1	CASSFGQVYNYGYTF	TGCGCCAGCAGCTTCGGGCAGGTTTATAACTATGGCTACACCTTC
-	TRBJ2-3	-	TRBV2	CASSWAADTQYF	TGTGCCAGCAGTTGGGCCGCAGATACGCAGTATTTT
-	TRBJ2-5	-	TRBV7-2	CASSFAGRTYQETQYF	TGTGCCAGCAGCTTTGCGGGTCGAACGTACCAAGAGACCCAGTACTTC
-	TRBJ2-1	TRBD2	TRBV2	CASSAGTSGAPSYNEQFF	TGTGCCAGCAGTGCCGGGACTAGCGGGGCCCCCTCCTACAATGAGCAGTTCTTC
-	TRBJ1-2	-	TRBV27	CASSLGGYPYGYTF	TGTGCCAGCAGTTTAGGAGGGTACCCCTATGGCTACACCTTC
-	TRBJ1-1	TRBD1	TRBV5-4	CASSWDRNTEAFF	TGTGCCAGCAGCTGGGACAGGAACACTGAAGCTTTCTTT
few	TRBJ2-7	-	TRBV20-1	CSAVGPTQYF	TGCAGTGCCGTGGGTCCTACCCAGTACTTC
-	TRBJ1-1	-	TRBV7-9	CASSLETLGDTEAFF	TGTGCCAGCAGCTTAGAGACCTTGGGGGACACTGAAGCTTTCTTT
-	TRBJ2-2	-	TRBV27	CASSHKTGYGGELFF	TGTGCCAGCAGTCATAAAACAGGGTACGGCGGGGAGCTGTTTTTT
-	TRBJ1-4	-	TRBV7-9	CASSFSINEKLFF	TGTGCCAGCAGCTTCAGCATTAATGAAAAACTGTTTTTT
-	TRBJ2-1	-	TRBV4-2	CASSQDGLALYNEQFF	TGTGCCAGCAGCCAAGACGGCCTAGCGTTGTACAATGAGCAGTTCTTC
-	TRBJ2-5	TRBD1	TRBV13	CASSKVQGVLETQYF	TGTGCCAGCAGCAAAGTACAGGGGGTGTTAGAGACCCAGTACTTC
-	TRBJ1-4	TRBD1	TRBV5-5	CASSLRGTNEKLFF	TGTGCCAGCAGCCTCAGGGGGACTAATGAAAAACTGTTTTTT
-	TRBJ1-2	TRBD1	TRBV27	CASSRTGLGDYGYTF	TGTGCCAGCAGCCGGACAGGCCTAGGGGACTATGGCTACACCTTC
-	TRBJ1-2	-	TRBV5-6	CASSSDTRAYGYTF	TGTGCCAGCAGCTCAGACACCAGGGCCTATGGCTACACCTTC
-	TRBJ1-2	-	TRBV7-9	CASSLDPGLGGYTF	TGTGCCAGCAGCTTAGATCCGGGGCTCGGTGGCTACACCTTC
once	TRBJ2-3	-	TRBV7-2	CASSLDGLTDTQYF	TGTGCCAGCAGCTTAGATGGTCTCACAGATACGCAGTATTTT
-	TRBJ1-2	-	TRBV19	CASSIGDLASYGYTF	TGTGCCAGTAGTATAGGGGACCTCGCAAGCTATGGCTACACCTTC
-	TRBJ2-5	-	TRBV6-1	CASSEIEETQYF	TGTGCCAGCAGTGAGATAGAAGAGACCCAGTACTTC
-	TRBJ2-7	TRBD2	TRBV7-2	CASSLRSGLESGEQYF	TGTGCCAGCAGCTTAAGGTCGGGACTAGAGTCGGGGGAGCAGTACTTC
-	TRBJ1-3	-	TRBV19	CASSMQAAGNTIYF	TGTGCCAGTAGTATGCAGGCGGCTGGAAACACCATATATTTT
-	TRBJ2-6	-	TRBV5-5	CASSLEGSGANVLTF	TGTGCCAGCAGCTTGGAGGGATCTGGGGCCAACGTCCTGACTTTC
-	TRBJ1-5	-	TRBV6-6	CASSYARYQPQHF	TGTGCCAGCAGTTATGCCCGTTATCAGCCCCAGCATTTT
-	TRBJ2-3	-	TRBV7-6	CASSSFGTDTQYF	TGTGCCAGCAGTTCCTTTGGCACAGATACGCAGTATTTT
-	TRBJ1-1	-	TRBV5-8	CASSLAVRVSGENTEAFF	TGTGCCAGCAGCTTGGCCGTGAGGGTATCCGGGGAGAACACTGAAGCTTTCTTT
-	TRBJ2-2	TRBD1	TRBV18	CASSRIVGQATGELFF	TGTGCCAGCTCAAGGATTGTCGGACAGGCCACCGGGGAGCTGTTTTTT
-	TRBJ2-7	TRBD1	TRBV4-1	CASSRQGTGSYEQYF	TGCGCCAGCAGCCGACAGGGAACGGGCTCCTACGAGCAGTACTTC
-	TRBJ1-2	-	TRBV12-3/TRBV12-4	CASSLTLRGGYTF	TGTGCCAGCAGCCTCACCTTAAGGGGCGGCTACACCTTC
few	TRBJ1-2	-	TRBV21-1	CASPFDNNYGYTF	TGTGCCAGCCCGTTCGACAATAACTATGGCTACACCTTC